Shown below are 27 T cell receptor beta chains from a single sample sequenced in a study of blood T cell repertoires in COVID-19. Repertoires were generated with immunoSEQ multiplex PCR, while TCRdb's copy carries only in-frame clones and drops some. Of 86,000 or so clones listed, approximately 79% are singletons. The sample consisted of peripheral blood. The source is a man between 65 and 79 years old with acute or convalescent COVID-19.

On this clone itself: The sample contains more than one DNA sequence encoding this CDR3. The chain couples TRBV5-1 to TRBJ2-5; a weak D match, TRBD1 (7 bases). Germline V gene lookup returns CDR1 SGHRS and CDR2 YFSETQ. The CDR3 has 14 residues. Deletions cut 0 bases from V and 4 bases from J, with 10 bases between. This chain's CDR3 is CASSLAGGRETQYF. The CDR3 DNA sequence: TGCGCCAGCAGCTTGGCAGGGGGGAGAGAGACCCAGTACTTC.

This rearrangement joins TRBV5-1 to TRBJ1-2; 7 nucleotides line up with TRBD1. V shed 4 bases, J shed 3 bases, and the junction held 3 bases outside the gene matches. Germline values: CDR1 SGHRS, CDR2 YFSETQ. This CDR3 region has 13 residues. The CDR3 DNA is TGCGCCAGCAGCAACCAGGGGGACTATGGCTACACCTTC. Protein product: CASSNQGDYGYTF. Filled out from reference TRBV5-1 and TRBJ1-2, the complete variable domain reads KAGVTQTPRYLIKTRGQQVTLSCSPISGHRSVSWYQQTPGQGLQFLFEYFSETQRNKGNFPGRFSGRQFSNSRSEMNVSTLELGDSALYLCASSNQGDYGYTFGSGTRLTVV.

The chain employs TRBV24-1 and TRBJ1-1; D remains unclear. The germline gives CDR1 KGHDR, CDR2 SFDVKD. This CDR3 comprises 18 residues. V was cut by 4 bases and J by 0 bases, with 20 bases left in between. This chain's CDR3 is CATSDLPPGQDLNTEAFF. The CDR3 DNA is TGTGCCACCAGTGACCTACCCCCGGGCCAGGACTTGAACACTGAAGCTTTCTTT.

In DNA form, the CDR3 reads TGTGCCAGTAGTCCCCGGACAGGGAAAGCCTACGAGCAGTACTTC. Amino acid sequence: CASSPRTGKAYEQYF. The chain links TRBV19 to TRBJ2-7; TRBD1 matches at 8 bases. The trim removed 5 bases at V and 2 bases at J, leaving 8 bases unmatched. In germline, CDR1 is LNHDA, CDR2 SQIVND (reference sequence). This CDR3 is built from 15 residues.

The rearrangement uses TRBV6-6 and TRBJ2-2, with D perhaps TRBD2 (6 bases). V gave up 5 bases and J gave up 6 bases, with 22 bases separating them. The CDR3 spans 17 residues. Germline V gene sequence: CDR1 MNHNY, CDR2 SVGAGI (reference sequence). CDR3 in amino acids: CASSPRRATARPGELFF. In DNA form, the CDR3 reads TGTGCCAGCAGTCCGAGGAGGGCCACCGCCCGGCCCGGGGAGCTGTTTTTT.

This clone was seen only once. The chain joins TRBV9 to TRBJ2-1; TRBD2 might be the D (6 bases). Trimming left V 4 bases short and J 2 bases short, with 13 bases between. The CDR3 consists of 15 residues. Germline V gives CDR1 SGDLS, CDR2 YYNGEE. CDR3: CASSFRDFPYNEQFF. The CDR3 DNA reads as TGTGCCAGCAGCTTCCGGGACTTTCCCTACAATGAGCAGTTCTTC.

The J gene is TRBJ1-3, the V gene TRBV3-1 (or the pseudogene TRBV3-2), with a weak D call TRBD1 (6 bases). The germline V gene encodes CDR1 LGHDT and CDR2 YNNKEL (reference sequence). The CDR3 sequence is 14 residues long. V lost 4 bases to trimming and J lost 8 bases, with 15 bases between them. CDR3 sequence reads: CASSPIQGTDTIYF. DNA of the CDR3: TGTGCCAGCAGCCCGATACAGGGTACGGACACCATATATTTT.

The CDR3 DNA is TGTGCCAGCAGCCTCCGGACAGGGGACCAAGAGACCCAGTACTTC. It yields the protein CASSLRTGDQETQYF. This chain uses TRBV9 with TRBJ2-5, with TRBD1 identical over 9 bases. This CDR3 is built from 15 residues. Germline CDR1 reads SGDLS; CDR2 reads YYNGEE. The J segment lost 0 bases and the V segment lost 4 bases, leaving 4 bases of the junction unmatched.

This rearrangement joins TRBV24-1 to TRBJ2-5, with TRBD1 matching 9 bases. The CDR3 consists of 16 residues. Unmatched junction bases numbered 7, after V lost 2 bases and J lost 4 bases. CDR1 is KGHDR and CDR2 is SFDVKD in the germline V gene. The DNA of the CDR3 is TGTGCCACCAGTGATTCCGGGACAGGGAGTGGAGAGACCCAGTACTTC. Translated, it gives CATSDSGTGSGETQYF.

This chain joins TRBV23-1 and TRBJ2-3, with D tentatively TRBD1 (5 bases). TRBV23-1 is placed among ORFs of uncertain function. The CDR3 loop spans 17 amino acids. With 2 bases removed from V and 8 bases from J, the gap between germline ends came to 23 bases. The CDR3 region is CASSQMGQVKTYVTQYF. The CDR3 coding sequence is TGCGCCAGCAGTCAAATGGGGCAGGTCAAAACATACGTTACGCAGTATTTT.

The genes are TRBV4-1 and TRBJ2-3; D gene ambiguous. The V end lost 1 base, the J end lost 2 bases, and 13 bases lay between the germline ends. Germline loops: CDR1 MGHRA, CDR2 YSYEKL. This CDR3 has 16 amino acids. The CDR3 sequence is CASSQVVGHTTDTQYF. The CDR3 DNA reads as TGCGCCAGCAGCCAAGTGGTGGGCCACACCACAGATACGCAGTATTTT.

J is TRBJ1-2 and V is TRBV29-1; 7 bases line up with TRBD1. V was pared by 0 bases and J by 6 bases, with 4 bases of the junction left unmatched. The germline gives CDR1 SQVTM, CDR2 ANQGSEA. The CDR3 consists of 13 residues. The CDR3 nucleotides are TGCAGCGTTGAAGATGGAGGGGGCGATGGCTACACCTTC. Translating gives CSVEDGGGDGYTF.

Concerning this clone: The sample carries other DNA sequences with the same CDR3. The CDR3 reads CASSFSGGASTGELFF. Here the CDR3 DNA reads TGTGCCAGCAGTTTTAGCGGGGGGGCGTCCACCGGGGAGCTGTTTTTT. This chain connects TRBV7-6 to TRBJ2-2, with 11 bases fitting TRBD2. This CDR3 contains 16 residues. The V segment lost 6 bases and the J segment 4 bases; nucleotides outside the gene matches: 7. Per the germline V gene, CDR1 is SGHVS and CDR2 is FNYEAQ.

The CDR3 region has the DNA TGTGCCAGCAGTTATACCCTGACAGGGCGAGGCGGGGAGCTGTTTTTT. Residues: CASSYTLTGRGGELFF. The V call is TRBV28, the J call TRBJ2-2; 7 nucleotides match TRBD1. The germline CDR1 and CDR2 sequences are MDHEN and SYDVKM. V dropped 4 bases and J dropped 7; count of bases not matched to a gene: 12. The CDR3 runs to 16 residues.

In its sample, this clone was seen once. The chain couples TRBV10-3 to TRBJ2-2; a possible D gene is TRBD2 (7 bases). The V and J ends lost 8 bases and 2 bases respectively, with 18 bases between them. The CDR3 is 16 residues long. CDR1 is ENHRY, CDR2 SYGVKD, per germline. DNA of the CDR3: TGTGCCATCTCTCCTAGGGGGGGATTAAACACCGGGGAGCTGTTTTTT. The encoded protein is CAISPRGGLNTGELFF.

The chain employs TRBV2 and TRBJ2-3; a possible D gene is TRBD2 (5 bases). Germline V gene lookup returns CDR1 SNHLY and CDR2 FYNNEI. The CDR3 covers 13 residues. The ends were cut back, 5 bases at V and 6 bases at J, with 12 bases in the middle. The CDR3 region is CASSKLQRDTQYF. The CDR3 DNA reads as TGTGCCAGCAGTAAGCTCCAGCGGGATACGCAGTATTTT.

The CDR3 reads CASSLWTGSPLHF. The CDR3 nucleotides read TGTGCCAGCAGTCTCTGGACAGGCTCACCCCTCCACTTT. V and J are TRBV27 and TRBJ1-6, with 7 bases lining up with TRBD1. V trimming: 5 bases; J trimming: 10 bases; junction bases outside the gene matches: 5. Germline V gene sequence: CDR1 MNHEY, CDR2 SMNVEV (reference sequence). The CDR3 is made up of 13 amino acids.

This rearrangement joins TRBV10-3 to TRBJ2-5; 12 nucleotides agree with TRBD2. The CDR3 consists of 16 residues. V lost 6 bases to trimming and J lost 5 bases; unmatched junction nucleotides: 10. CDR1 and CDR2 from the germline V gene are ENHRY and SYGVKD. DNA for the CDR3: TGTGCCATCAGCCCCGGACTAGCGGGGACCCAGGAGACCCAGTACTTC. Translation gives CAISPGLAGTQETQYF.

The chain carries TRBV3-1 (or the pseudogene TRBV3-2) and TRBJ2-2; D is uncertain. Between the trimmed V and J ends, which lost 2 bases and 6 bases, there was a span of 10 bases. Germline loops: CDR1 LGHDT, CDR2 YNNKEL (reference sequence). The CDR3 consists of 14 residues. CDR3 sequence: CASSQHDQAGELFF. The CDR3 DNA follows: TGTGCCAGCAGCCAACATGACCAGGCCGGGGAGCTGTTTTTT.

This clone was seen a handful of times. This chain links TRBV9 with TRBJ1-5, with D possibly matching TRBD1 (6 bases). This CDR3 has 13 residues. Trimming removed 2 bases from V and 5 bases from J, with 8 bases in between. CDR1 SGDLS and CDR2 YYNGEE come from the germline V gene. DNA for the CDR3: TGTGCCAGCAGCGTTGCAGGGGATCAGCCCCAGCATTTT. It yields the protein CASSVAGDQPQHF.

The rearrangement links TRBV5-1 to TRBJ2-2; D is perhaps TRBD1 (6 bases). Germline loops: CDR1 SGHRS, CDR2 YFSETQ. The CDR3 is 14 amino acids. Trimming took off 4 bases at V and 4 bases at J, with 11 bases between the two ends. CDR3 protein: CASSHGTPTGELFF. The CDR3 DNA is TGCGCCAGCAGCCACGGGACACCCACCGGGGAGCTGTTTTTT.

The chain carries TRBV6-5 and TRBJ2-5; possibly TRBD1 for D (6 bases). Germline CDR1 MNHEY, CDR2 SVGAGI. The CDR3 totals 13 residues. Trimming took 8 bases from V and 1 from J, leaving 11 bases between them. CDR3 loop: CASVQGTQETQYF. The CDR3 DNA follows: TGTGCCAGCGTTCAGGGGACCCAAGAGACCCAGTACTTC.

The V gene is TRBV9, the J gene TRBJ1-3; 7 positions agree with TRBD1. Germline assignment: CDR1 SGDLS and CDR2 YYNGEE. CDR3 length: 19 residues. Unmatched junction bases numbered 16, after V lost 4 bases and J lost 0 bases. In nucleotides, the CDR3 is TGTGCCAGCAGCCATAGCCCTACCGGGACAGCCACCTCTGGAAACACCATATATTTT. Translation gives CASSHSPTGTATSGNTIYF.

V is TRBV6-5 and J is TRBJ1-2; D ambiguous. From germline, CDR1 is MNHEY and CDR2 SVGAGI. CDR3 length equals 12 residues. V was pared by 6 bases and J by 0 bases, with 5 bases between. The CDR3 spells CASSQTNYGYTF. Written as DNA, the CDR3 is TGTGCCAGCAGCCAAACTAACTATGGCTACACCTTC.

The V gene is TRBV2, the J gene TRBJ1-2, with D maybe TRBD1 (6 bases). CDR3 length: 12 amino acids. Germline V CDR1 and CDR2: SNHLY, FYNNEI. Trimming left V 7 bases short and J 4 bases short, with 10 bases between. This chain's CDR3 is CASMTGPYGYTF. In nucleotides, the CDR3 is TGTGCCAGCATGACAGGACCCTATGGCTACACCTTC.

The chain has TRBV2 and TRBJ1-1; perhaps TRBD1 as D (5 bases). Germline V lookup: CDR1 SNHLY, CDR2 FYNNEI. CDR3 length equals 13 residues. V was cut by 5 bases and J by 3 bases, with 10 bases left in between. The CDR3 bases are TGTGCCAGCAGTTTCAGGGTGGACACTGAAGCTTTCTTT. Residues: CASSFRVDTEAFF.

The V gene is TRBV15, the J gene TRBJ1-6; TRBD1 is a possible D gene (5 bases). The CDR3 is 16 amino acids. Germline V gene sequence: CDR1 LNHNV, CDR2 YYDKDF (reference sequence). V dropped 0 bases and J dropped 0 bases, with 6 bases sitting between them. CDR3 amino acids: CATSRDDSSYNSPLHF. CDR3 coding DNA: TGTGCCACCAGCAGAGATGACAGCTCCTATAATTCACCCCTCCACTTT.